Shown below are 3 T cell receptor beta chains from a single sample sequenced in a study of spatial heterogeneity in lung cancer. Regarding the study as a whole: The number of expanded tumor alpha and beta chains correlated with mutation number.

TCRdb re-called the 5' RACE reads with MiXCR, one entry per CDR3 protein. This sample carries about 8,100 distinct CDR3 sequences, roughly an eighth of them seen once, and the ten largest clones take about 10%. Time point meaning: sample taken at primary tumor resection. For these receptors, no antigen is known. The sequencing used lung tumor tissue, collected at surgery. Source of these receptors: a male donor with early-stage non-small cell lung cancer.

Notes on this clonotype: As an off-target read in a library built for alpha chains, this beta chain has a frequency of little significance. This sequence joins TRBV27 and TRBJ1-2, with TRBD1 matching over 7 bases. In germline, CDR1 is MNHEY, CDR2 SMNVEV (reference sequence). V was pared by 5 bases and J by 4 bases, with 4 bases of the junction left unmatched. The CDR3 runs to 13 residues. The CDR3 DNA follows: TGTGCCAGCAGTCCACGGACAGGCTATGGCTACACCTTC. It is translated as CASSPRTGYGYTF.

This clonotype occurred many times. Found in a library prepared for alpha chains, this beta chain is an off-target read, and its abundance has little meaning. V gene TRBV6-1 combines with J gene TRBJ1-2; D is uncertain. The CDR3 runs to 13 residues. Germline V gene lookup returns CDR1 MNHNS and CDR2 SASEGT. V was clipped by 4 bases and J by 2 bases, with 8 bases between them. The CDR3 bases are TGTGCCAGCAGTGTAATGGAAAACTATGGCTACACCTTC. This codes for CASSVMENYGYTF.

A word on this clonotype: Being off target in a library aimed at alpha chains, this beta chain has a size of little meaning. The genes are TRBV29-1 and TRBJ2-2; D is unresolved. The V end was cut by 5 bases, the J end by 6 bases, with 4 bases between. The CDR3 consists of 10 residues. Germline assignment: CDR1 SQVTM and CDR2 ANQGSEA. The CDR3 DNA is TGCAGCGTTCACGCCGGGGAGCTGTTTTTT. Translating gives CSVHAGELFF.